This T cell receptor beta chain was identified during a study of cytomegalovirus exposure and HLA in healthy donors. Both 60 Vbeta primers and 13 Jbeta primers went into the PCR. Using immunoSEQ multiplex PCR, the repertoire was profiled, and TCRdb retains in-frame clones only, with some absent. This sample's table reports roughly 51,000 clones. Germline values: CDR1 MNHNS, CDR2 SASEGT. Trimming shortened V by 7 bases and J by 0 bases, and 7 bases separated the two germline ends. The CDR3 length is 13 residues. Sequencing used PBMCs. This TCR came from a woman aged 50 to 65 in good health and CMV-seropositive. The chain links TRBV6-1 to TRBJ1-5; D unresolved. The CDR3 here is CASKAYSNQPQHF. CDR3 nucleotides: TGTGCCAGCAAAGCTTATAGCAATCAGCCCCAGCATTTT.